This note documents a single T cell receptor (beta chain) sequence. These data are taken from a study of cytomegalovirus exposure and HLA in healthy donors. Trimming took 6 bases from V and 0 from J; bases not matched to a gene: 9. Germline CDR1 ENHRY, CDR2 SYGVKD. The CDR3 spans 18 residues. With 60 Vbeta and 13 Jbeta primers, the PCR was carried out. Libraries were prepared by immunoSEQ multiplex PCR; TCRdb keeps only in-frame clonotypes and omits some of them. This table has around 100,000 clones, roughly 73% appearing once. Input material: PBMCs. This receptor was taken from a woman aged 25 to 39 in good health and CMV-seronegative. V usage is TRBV10-3 and J usage is TRBJ2-6, with TRBD1 matching over 9 bases. The CDR3 sequence is CAISPGQGIDSGANVLTF. The CDR3 nucleotides read TGTGCCATCAGCCCGGGACAGGGCATCGACTCTGGGGCCAACGTCCTGACTTTC.